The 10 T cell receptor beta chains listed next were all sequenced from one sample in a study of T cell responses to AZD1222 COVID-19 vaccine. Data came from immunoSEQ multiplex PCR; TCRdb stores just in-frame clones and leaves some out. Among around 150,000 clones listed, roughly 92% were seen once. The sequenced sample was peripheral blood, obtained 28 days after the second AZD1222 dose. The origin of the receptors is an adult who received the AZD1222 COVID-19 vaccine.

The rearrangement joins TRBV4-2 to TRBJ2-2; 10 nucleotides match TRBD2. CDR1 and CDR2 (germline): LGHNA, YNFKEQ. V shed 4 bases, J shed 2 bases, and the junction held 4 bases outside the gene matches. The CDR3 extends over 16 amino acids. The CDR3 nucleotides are TGTGCCAGCAGCCCCCGGACTAGCGGAAACACCGGGGAGCTGTTTTTT. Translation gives CASSPRTSGNTGELFF.

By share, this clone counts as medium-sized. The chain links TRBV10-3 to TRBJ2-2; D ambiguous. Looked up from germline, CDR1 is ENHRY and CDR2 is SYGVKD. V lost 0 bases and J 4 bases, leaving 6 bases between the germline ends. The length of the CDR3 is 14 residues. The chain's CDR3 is CAISESPSTGELFF. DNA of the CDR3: TGTGCCATCAGTGAGTCACCCAGCACCGGGGAGCTGTTTTTT.

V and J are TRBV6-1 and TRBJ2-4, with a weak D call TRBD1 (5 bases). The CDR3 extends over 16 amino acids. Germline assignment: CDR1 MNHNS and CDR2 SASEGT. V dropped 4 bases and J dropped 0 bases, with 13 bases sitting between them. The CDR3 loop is CASSGTSSSAKNIQYF. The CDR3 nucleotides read TGTGCCAGCAGTGGGACATCAAGCTCAGCCAAAAACATTCAGTACTTC.

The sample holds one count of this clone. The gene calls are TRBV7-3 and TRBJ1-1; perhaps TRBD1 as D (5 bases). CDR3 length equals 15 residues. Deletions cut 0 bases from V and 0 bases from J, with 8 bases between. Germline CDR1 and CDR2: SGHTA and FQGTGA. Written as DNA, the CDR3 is TGTGCCAGCAGCTTAACTGGGACGATGAACACTGAAGCTTTCTTT. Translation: CASSLTGTMNTEAFF.

In DNA, the CDR3 is TGTGCCACCCGGGGTTTGGACAGGCCTTCCACTGAAGCTTTCTTT. This codes for CATRGLDRPSTEAFF. The J gene is TRBJ1-1, the V gene TRBV6-5, with 7 bases that match TRBD1. The J segment lost 4 bases and the V segment lost 10 bases, leaving 15 bases of the junction unmatched. Germline CDR1 reads MNHEY; CDR2 reads SVGAGI. The CDR3 contains 15 residues.

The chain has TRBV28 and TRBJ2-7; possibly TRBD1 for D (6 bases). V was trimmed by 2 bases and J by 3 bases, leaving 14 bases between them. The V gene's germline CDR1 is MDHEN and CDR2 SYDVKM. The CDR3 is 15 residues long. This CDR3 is CASSLAGTQYYEQYF. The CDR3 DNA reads TGTGCCAGCAGTTTAGCCGGGACACAATACTACGAGCAGTACTTC. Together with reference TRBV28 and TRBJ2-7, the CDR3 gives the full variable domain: DVKVTQSSRYLVKRTGEKVFLECVQDMDHENMFWYRQDPGLGLRLIYFSYDVKMKEKGDIPEGYSVSREKKERFSLILESASTNQTSMYLCASSLAGTQYYEQYFGPGTRLTVT.

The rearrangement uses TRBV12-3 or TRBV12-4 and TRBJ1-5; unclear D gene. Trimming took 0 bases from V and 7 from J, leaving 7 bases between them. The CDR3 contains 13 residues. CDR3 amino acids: CASSLARRQPQHF. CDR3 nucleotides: TGTGCCAGCAGTTTAGCTAGGAGACAGCCCCAGCATTTT.

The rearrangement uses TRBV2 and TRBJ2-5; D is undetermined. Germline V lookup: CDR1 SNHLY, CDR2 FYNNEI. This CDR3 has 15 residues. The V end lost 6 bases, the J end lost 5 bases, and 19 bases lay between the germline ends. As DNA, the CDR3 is TGTGCCAGCAGGACCCGGTTGACCACGGGCGAGACCCAGTACTTC. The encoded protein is CASRTRLTTGETQYF.

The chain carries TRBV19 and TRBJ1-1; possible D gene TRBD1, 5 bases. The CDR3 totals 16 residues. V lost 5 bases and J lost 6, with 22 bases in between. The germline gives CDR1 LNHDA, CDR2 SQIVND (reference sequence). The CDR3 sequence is CASSWPPGRRSPEAFF. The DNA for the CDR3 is TGTGCCAGTAGTTGGCCGCCGGGACGGCGATCGCCTGAAGCTTTCTTT.

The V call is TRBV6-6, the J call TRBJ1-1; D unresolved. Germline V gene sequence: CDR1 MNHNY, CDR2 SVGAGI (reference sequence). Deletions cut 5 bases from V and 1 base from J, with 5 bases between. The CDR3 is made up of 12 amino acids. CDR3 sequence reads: CASSTGNTEAFF. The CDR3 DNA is TGTGCCAGCAGTACCGGGAACACTGAAGCTTTCTTT.